The entry below gives a single T cell receptor (beta chain) sequence along with its context. What it binds is unknown. Blood got drawn at baseline, again on cycle 4 day 1, and then on cycle 7 day 1. The sample originates from a study of OX40 agonist ivuxolimab in advanced cancers. Study details: Patients were given ivuxolimab, an antibody that agonizes OX40 (CD134). Earlier anti-PD-1, anti-PD-L1 or anti-CTLA-4 therapy was permitted; 30% to 50% had received some.

The assay was immunoSEQ multiplex PCR, and TCRdb's table has in-frame clones only and misses some. The sample contains about 72,000 clones, around four fifths of which appear only once. Study-wide results and caveats: The study did not work out the antigen specificity of the expanded peripheral T cells.

This clonotype was sampled from an adult with an advanced solid tumor such as melanoma, head and neck, liver or kidney cancer. The source material was CD4+ or CD8+ T cells sorted from blood, sampled in a trial of the OX40 agonist ivuxolimab.

CDR3 sequence (DNA): TGTGCCAGCAGCCAAGAGGTACTAGCGGGAGCGGGCGAGCAGTACTTC. Translating gives CASSQEVLAGAGEQYF. The chain couples TRBV14 to TRBJ2-7; TRBD2 aligns across 11 bases. Germline-derived CDR1 and CDR2 are SGHDN and FVKESK. The CDR3 is made up of 16 amino acids. V dropped 0 bases and J dropped 6; count of bases not matched to a gene: 7.